Shown below are 11 T cell receptor beta chains from a single sample sequenced in a study of blood T cell repertoires in COVID-19. Clones were sequenced by immunoSEQ multiplex PCR, and TCRdb holds only the in-frame ones, with some missing. Of under 200,000 clones in the sample, roughly 90% were seen once. The sample consisted of peripheral blood. The source is a man aged 45-65 years with acute or convalescent COVID-19.

The chain has TRBV20-1 and TRBJ2-5; TRBD1 agrees at 10 bases. Trimming cost V 3 bases and J 5 bases; bases outside gene matches: 9. The germline CDR1 and CDR2 sequences are DFQATT and SNEGSKA (reference sequence). The CDR3 is 15 residues long. CDR3: CSASTGTGVGETQYF. As DNA, the CDR3 is TGCAGTGCTAGTACCGGGACAGGGGTCGGTGAGACCCAGTACTTC.

This chain's CDR3 is CASSIQGTPGYGYTF. DNA for the CDR3: TGTGCCAGTAGTATACAAGGGACACCTGGCTATGGCTACACCTTC. This rearrangement joins TRBV19 to TRBJ1-2; D is possibly TRBD1 (6 bases). The CDR3 totals 15 residues. Germline loops: CDR1 LNHDA, CDR2 SQIVND (reference sequence). V lost 2 bases to trimming and J lost 4 bases, with 14 bases between them.

The V and J genes are TRBV28 and TRBJ2-4, with TRBD1 matching 8 bases. The CDR3 covers 18 residues. V was pared by 5 bases and J by 0 bases, with 12 bases of the junction left unmatched. Germline values: CDR1 MDHEN, CDR2 SYDVKM. The CDR3 bases are TGTGCCAGCAGTCTACCGGGACAGGATTTTTTAGCCAAAAACATTCAGTACTTC. Translated, it gives CASSLPGQDFLAKNIQYF.

This chain joins TRBV3-1 (or the pseudogene TRBV3-2) and TRBJ1-4; D is unresolved. Per germline, CDR1 LGHDT and CDR2 YNNKEL (reference sequence). V was pared by 1 base and J by 1 base, with 4 bases between. The CDR3 spans 14 residues. The CDR3 DNA reads as TGTGCCAGCAGCCAAGGCGGAACTAATGAAAAACTGTTTTTT. It codes for CASSQGGTNEKLFF.

The V and J genes are TRBV10-3 and TRBJ2-7; D possibly corresponds to TRBD2 (6 bases). The length of the CDR3 is 14 residues. Trimming removed 8 bases at V and 0 bases at J, with 14 bases between. Per germline, CDR1 ENHRY and CDR2 SYGVKD. The CDR3 is CAIGAGTYSYEQYF. The CDR3 bases are TGTGCCATCGGTGCGGGGACTTACTCCTACGAGCAGTACTTC.

This chain uses TRBV27 with TRBJ2-1; 11 positions agree with TRBD1. Germline CDR1 and CDR2: MNHEY and SMNVEV (reference sequence). With V trimmed by 8 bases and J by 7 bases, 13 bases remained unmatched. This CDR3 is built from 16 residues. CDR3 amino acids: CASQSPGTGGFNEQFF. CDR3 bases: TGTGCCAGCCAGTCCCCCGGGACAGGGGGTTTTAATGAGCAGTTCTTC.

The chain joins TRBV19 to TRBJ2-3, with 8 bases that match TRBD2. Per germline, CDR1 LNHDA and CDR2 SQIVND (reference sequence). V dropped 0 bases and J dropped 2; count of bases not matched to a gene: 7. The CDR3 has 17 residues. This CDR3 reads CASSIDLLAGPTDTQYF. CDR3 in DNA: TGTGCCAGTAGTATAGATCTGTTAGCGGGGCCCACAGATACGCAGTATTTT.

CDR3 amino acids: CASSLRQIRNQPQHF. CDR3 nucleotides: TGTGCCAGCAGCCTAAGACAGATACGCAATCAGCCCCAGCATTTT. The genes are TRBV6-2 or TRBV6-3 and TRBJ1-5; perhaps TRBD1 as D (5 bases). Deletions cut 6 bases from V and 2 bases from J, with 14 bases between. The germline gives CDR1 MNHEY, CDR2 SVGEGT. This CDR3 spans 15 amino acids.

The V call is TRBV3-1 (or the pseudogene TRBV3-2), the J call TRBJ2-5; TRBD2 matches 9 bases. The J segment lost 5 bases and the V segment lost 1 base, leaving 2 bases of the junction unmatched. CDR3 length: 14 residues. CDR1 and CDR2 from the germline V gene are LGHDT and YNNKEL (reference sequence). CDR3 bases: TGTGCCAGCAGCCAAGGGACTAGCGATGAGACCCAGTACTTC. It codes for CASSQGTSDETQYF.

The genes are TRBV5-1 and TRBJ2-3; 11 bases fit TRBD2. The V segment lost 4 bases and the J segment 0 bases; nucleotides outside the gene matches: 19. The CDR3 has 21 amino acids. Germline V gene data show CDR1 as SGHRS and CDR2 as YFSETQ. The CDR3 loop is CASSTGTSGVPLIPSTDTQYF. CDR3 nucleotides: TGCGCCAGCAGCACCGGGACTAGCGGAGTTCCTCTTATCCCTAGCACAGATACGCAGTATTTT.

A word on this clone: Other DNA sequences in this specimen translate into the identical CDR3. The rearrangement joins TRBV19 to TRBJ1-6, with 8 bases aligning to TRBD1. After removal of 4 bases from V and 10 bases from J, the junction contained 6 bases not matched to a gene. Germline V gene data show CDR1 as LNHDA and CDR2 as SQIVND (reference sequence). CDR3 length equals 14 residues. The DNA for the CDR3 is TGTGCCAGTAGTACGGACAGGGAAGGCTCACCCCTCCACTTT. This translates into CASSTDREGSPLHF.